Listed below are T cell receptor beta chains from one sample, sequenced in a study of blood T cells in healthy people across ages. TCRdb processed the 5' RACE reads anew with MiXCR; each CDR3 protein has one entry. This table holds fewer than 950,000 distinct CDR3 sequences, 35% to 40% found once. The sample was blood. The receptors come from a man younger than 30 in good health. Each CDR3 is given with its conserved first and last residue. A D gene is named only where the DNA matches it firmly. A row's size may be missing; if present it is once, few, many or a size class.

CASSLVASWETQYF,TGTGCCAGCAGCTTAGTGGCTAGCTGGGAGACCCAGTACTTC,TRBJ2-5,NA,TRBV7-2,NA
CSAEIGRGIGNEQFF,TGCAGTGCAGAGATCGGGCGGGGCATCGGCAATGAGCAGTTCTTC,TRBJ2-1,NA,TRBV20-1,NA
CASSPDGYSNQPRHF,TGTGCCAGCAGCCCCGACGGATATAGCAATCAGCCCCGGCATTTT,TRBJ1-5,NA,TRBV4-2,NA
CASSQDRGGIEGDTQYF,TGCGCCAGCAGCCAAGATCGCGGGGGGATCGAGGGAGATACGCAGTATTTT,TRBJ2-3,NA,TRBV4-1,TRBD2
CASSEFGQGARGYTF,TGTGCCAGCTCGGAATTCGGACAGGGGGCGCGAGGCTACACCTTC,TRBJ1-2,few,TRBV6-5,TRBD1
CASSLEAASDGYTF,TGCGCCAGCAGCTTGGAAGCAGCCTCGGATGGCTACACCTTC,TRBJ1-2,NA,TRBV5-1,NA
CASSPGLAINEQFF,TGTGCCAGCAGTCCGGGGCTAGCGATCAATGAGCAGTTCTTC,TRBJ2-1,few,TRBV11-2,NA
CASSGGNEQFF,TGTGCCAGCAGTGGGGGCAATGAGCAGTTCTTC,TRBJ2-1,many,TRBV25-1,NA
CSVVTGMGTEAFF,TGCAGCGTTGTGACTGGCATGGGGACTGAAGCTTTCTTT,TRBJ1-1,few,TRBV29-1,NA
CATSIDRGDGYTF,TGTGCCACCAGCATCGACAGGGGGGATGGCTACACCTTC,TRBJ1-2,NA,TRBV15,TRBD1
CSARVGTESYEQYF,TGCAGTGCTAGAGTTGGGACAGAGTCCTACGAGCAGTACTTC,TRBJ2-7,few,TRBV20-1,TRBD1
CASSIGTGGSYNEQYF,TGCGCCAGCAGCATCGGGACAGGGGGATCCTACAATGAGCAGTACTTC,TRBJ2-7,few,TRBV5-1,TRBD1
CASSLGFQDEQYF,TGTGCCAGCAGTTTGGGTTTCCAGGACGAGCAGTACTTC,TRBJ2-7,few,TRBV12-3/TRBV12-4,NA
CASSLELKATEAFF,TGTGCCAGCAGTTTAGAACTGAAGGCCACTGAAGCTTTCTTT,TRBJ1-1,NA,TRBV12-3/TRBV12-4,NA
CASAGAGEQFF,TGTGCCAGCGCGGGGGCTGGTGAGCAGTTCTTC,TRBJ2-1,NA,TRBV6-1,NA
CAWGGGISYGYTF,TGTGCCTGGGGAGGGGGGATTTCCTATGGCTACACCTTC,TRBJ1-2,NA,TRBV30,NA
CASSQDGTAYNEQYF,TGCGCCAGCAGTCAAGACGGGACAGCCTACAATGAGCAGTACTTC,TRBJ2-5,NA,TRBV4-1,TRBD1